This T cell receptor beta chain came from a study of blood T cell repertoires in COVID-19. Participants' own reports of clinical history determined their cohort assignment. Assay used: immunoSEQ multiplex PCR; TCRdb lists only in-frame clones, some missing. This table has around 330,000 clones, under 95% appearing once. V was clipped by 4 bases and J by 2 bases, with 8 bases between them. The CDR3 totals 13 residues. The germline V gene encodes CDR1 MDHEN and CDR2 SYDVKM. The chain couples TRBV28 to TRBJ1-2; D not certain. The sequenced material came from PBMCs or T cells enriched from blood (not recorded which). The origin of this receptor is a man aged 55 to 70 who had recovered from COVID-19. The CDR3 protein is CASSSAGNYGYTF. CDR3 DNA: TGTGCCAGCAGTTCCGCGGGAAACTATGGCTACACCTTC.